This T cell receptor beta chain was identified in a study of CD8+ T cells in alopecia areata (dated by TCRdb to about 2018). Turning to the overall study: In both human patients and the C3H/HeJ mouse model, the study applied high-throughput TCRbeta sequencing to look at T cell clonal expansion in alopecia areata. Human TCRbeta sequencing covered scalp tissue and sorted CD4+ and CD8+ peripheral blood T cells from patchy and totalis/universalis alopecia areata patients and healthy controls. Scalp clonality was compared among normal scalp (n=4), patchy alopecia areata scalp (n=8), and alopecia totalis/universalis scalp (n=8). RNA was obtained with the PAXgene miRNA kit for fixed scalp, the miRNeasy kit for PBMCs, and the RNeasy kit for mouse skin. TCRbeta CDR3 regions were amplified by immunoSEQ multiplex PCR with 35 Vbeta forward and 13 Jbeta reverse primers.

Note on this clone: Its antigen is unknown. Nothing much larger sits one base from this clone, and base qualities are not available.

CDR1 and CDR2 were assigned from the germline V gene as SQVTM and ANQGSEA. The CDR3, from cysteine to phenylalanine, totals 12 residues. CDR3 DNA only is kept here, 36 bases in frame from base 1. The junction carries 8 bases between V and J, which are trimmed by 4 bases and 3 bases respectively. Paper-wide results and their limitations: Shared TCR sequences between patients were less evident than in mice, which may be partly attributable to HLA diversity in the patient population. Unlike mouse skin, where gammadelta T cells dominate, normal human skin contains resident alphabeta T cells that get sequenced too, which complicates analysis of the scalp TCR repertoire. Compared with normal scalp, lesional scalp, particularly in alopecia totalis/universalis, had higher clonality and more expanded CD8+ clones, which suggests antigenic drive.

The library was obtained by the immunoSEQ multiplex PCR assay. RNA was extracted from all samples and reverse transcribed into cDNA as template for TCR sequencing. SuperScript III was used for first-strand cDNA synthesis, primed with a 2:1 mix of oligo-dT and random hexamers. A synthetic immune receptor repertoire was used to gauge amplification bias, and whatever bias remained was removed computationally. Processing in the source paper ran as follows. Raw reads were preprocessed to remove errors, and CDR3 was defined by IMGT conventions from the conserved cysteine to phenylalanine. Clonality was computed as 1 minus the Shannon entropy, with the entropy normalized by log2 of the number of productive unique TCRs. Whether scalp clones were CD4 or CD8 was inferred by matching scalp TCRbeta sequences against CD4 and CD8 repertoires sorted from blood. In TCRdb, the immuneACCESS table is reduced to in-frame sequences with V and J assigned. These tables do not hold every clone; where another copy was compared, an unresolved V gene accounts for under half, and the others remain unexplained. The DNA was the basis for D and trimming; V, J and clone size are from that table. The sample profile shows around 100,000 clones; about 60% of them were found once. The ten largest clones take up about 9% of the sample.

After PBMCs were isolated by density centrifugation and stained for CD3, CD4 and CD8, a FACSAria was used to sort CD4+ and CD8+ T cells. Scalp biopsies and blood samples were obtained from unaffected controls. The rearrangement combines TRBV29-1 with TRBJ2-3; the D gene assignment is ambiguous. This TCR came from a human donor in good health. The sequenced sample consisted of CD4+ T cells sorted from blood. The sequenced DNA is TGCAGCGTTGCGCCGAGAACAGATACGCAGTATTTT. Translated, it gives CSVAPRTDTQYF.